The 30 T cell receptor beta chains reported below all come from one sample, sequenced in a study of blood T cell repertoires in COVID-19. Some clones are missing from TCRdb's copy, which holds only in-frame ones; the method was immunoSEQ multiplex PCR. The sample contains hundreds of thousands of clones, roughly 84% of which appear only once. The material sequenced was peripheral blood. All receptors come from a woman aged 80 or over with active or convalescent COVID-19.

The V call is TRBV9, the J call TRBJ2-3; 12 bases are a match to TRBD2. CDR1 is SGDLS, CDR2 YYNGEE, per germline. The CDR3 runs 17 residues. Trimming at V came to 3 bases and at J to 3 bases, leaving 8 bases not matched to a gene. The CDR3 loop reads CASSDQTGLAGTDTQYF. CDR3 DNA sequence: TGTGCCAGCAGCGACCAAACCGGACTAGCGGGGACAGATACGCAGTATTTT.

The chain uses TRBV28 and TRBJ2-5; the match to TRBD1 covers 12 bases. Germline-derived CDR1 and CDR2 are MDHEN and SYDVKM. There are 16 residues in the CDR3. The trim removed 3 bases at V and 6 bases at J, leaving 8 bases unmatched. CDR3 sequence: CASSLRDRGPRKTQYF. DNA of the CDR3: TGTGCCAGCAGTTTGAGGGACAGGGGGCCTAGGAAGACCCAGTACTTC.

This clone was counted a single time. The chain uses TRBV5-4 and TRBJ1-6, with TRBD1 matching over 9 bases. Germline CDR1 is SGHNT and CDR2 is YYREEE (reference sequence). The CDR3 extends over 15 amino acids. The V segment lost 0 bases and the J segment 5 bases; nucleotides outside the gene matches: 0. The CDR3 loop reads CASSLGDRDNSPLHF. In nucleotides, the CDR3 is TGTGCCAGCAGCTTGGGGGACAGGGATAATTCACCCCTCCACTTT.

This sequence joins TRBV6-2 or TRBV6-3 and TRBJ1-2; D not certain. Trimming left V 6 bases short and J 4 bases short, with 6 bases between. Germline-derived CDR1 and CDR2 are MNHEY and SVGEGT. CDR3 size: 11 residues. The DNA of the CDR3 is TGTGCCAGCAGCGACACCTATGGCTACACCTTC. It yields the protein CASSDTYGYTF.

The chain joins TRBV5-1 to TRBJ2-2; a possible D gene is TRBD2 (5 bases). CDR1 is SGHRS, CDR2 YFSETQ, per germline. This CDR3 spans 14 amino acids. V was clipped by 7 bases and J by 5 bases, with 15 bases between them. Written as DNA, the CDR3 is TGCGCCAGCTGGGGAGCCCCCACTACCGGGGAGCTGTTTTTT. Its translation is CASWGAPTTGELFF. Looking up the rest from reference TRBV5-1 and TRBJ2-2 gives the full variable domain: KAGVTQTPRYLIKTRGQQVTLSCSPISGHRSVSWYQQTPGQGLQFLFEYFSETQRNKGNFPGRFSGRQFSNSRSEMNVSTLELGDSALYLCASWGAPTTGELFFGEGSRLTVL.

About this clone: In the same sample, other DNA sequences code for this CDR3. The chain couples TRBV7-2 to TRBJ2-7; TRBD1 matches 8 bases. J gave up 1 base and V 1 base, and 3 bases lay outside the gene matches. The CDR3 consists of 15 residues. Germline V CDR1 and CDR2: SGHTA, FQGNSA. DNA for the CDR3: TGTGCCAGCAGCTTAGGCAGGGGGCTTTCCTACGAGCAGTACTTC. It is translated as CASSLGRGLSYEQYF. Looking up the rest from reference TRBV7-2 and TRBJ2-7 gives the full variable domain: GAGVSQSPSNKVTEKGKDVELRCDPISGHTALYWYRQSLGQGLEFLIYFQGNSAPDKSGLPSDRFSAERTGGSVSTLTIQRTQQEDSAVYLCASSLGRGLSYEQYFGPGTRLTVT.

CDR3 sequence reads: CASSMGSKAGLWNEQFF. The CDR3 coding sequence is TGTGCCAGTAGTATGGGATCCAAAGCGGGATTGTGGAATGAGCAGTTCTTC. The V gene is TRBV19, the J gene TRBJ2-1, with TRBD2 identical over 7 bases. Trimming cost V 3 bases and J 7 bases; bases outside gene matches: 15. CDR1 is LNHDA, CDR2 SQIVND, per germline (reference sequence). The CDR3 is made up of 17 amino acids. The full variable domain, completed using reference TRBV19 and TRBJ2-1, is DGGITQSPKYLFRKEGQNVTLSCEQNLNHDAMYWYRQDPGQGLRLIYYSQIVNDFQKGDIAEGYSVSREKKESFPLTVTSAQKNPTAFYLCASSMGSKAGLWNEQFFGPGTRLTVL.

The chain uses TRBV19 and TRBJ2-2, with TRBD1 as a possible D gene (5 bases). The CDR3 is 16 amino acids. CDR1 and CDR2 (germline): LNHDA, SQIVND (reference sequence). The V end was cut by 5 bases, the J end by 0 bases, with 13 bases between. Written as DNA, the CDR3 is TGTGCCAGTAGTGTACGTGGCAGGGCGAACACCGGGGAGCTGTTTTTT. It translates to CASSVRGRANTGELFF.

This chain uses TRBV7-2 with TRBJ1-4, with a possible D match to TRBD1 (5 bases). V gave up 1 base and J gave up 6 bases, with 12 bases separating them. The CDR3 contains 15 residues. CDR1 and CDR2 from the germline V gene are SGHTA and FQGNSA. The CDR3 here is CASSLDGRVYEKLFF. As DNA, the CDR3 is TGTGCCAGCAGCTTAGACGGCAGGGTCTATGAAAAACTGTTTTTT.

V is TRBV28 and J is TRBJ2-7, with TRBD1 matching over 7 bases. V lost 5 bases and J lost 7; bases outside the gene matches: 14. CDR1 is MDHEN and CDR2 is SYDVKM in the germline V gene. The CDR3 spans 15 residues. The CDR3 here is CASSPSRGRTFEQYF. The CDR3 DNA is TGTGCCAGCAGTCCATCTAGGGGGCGGACTTTTGAGCAGTACTTC.

This chain joins TRBV28 and TRBJ1-2; 9 nucleotides line up with TRBD1. V lost 5 bases and J lost 3; bases outside the gene matches: 7. This CDR3 spans 15 amino acids. CDR1 is MDHEN and CDR2 is SYDVKM in the germline V gene. Here the CDR3 DNA reads TGTGCCAGCAGTCCCTGGGACAGGGAGTACTATGGCTACACCTTC. Translated: CASSPWDREYYGYTF.

V and J are TRBV7-2 and TRBJ2-5; 8 nucleotides line up with TRBD2. The CDR3 totals 15 residues. Germline-derived CDR1 and CDR2 are SGHTA and FQGNSA. The J segment lost 2 bases and the V segment lost 6 bases, leaving 8 bases of the junction unmatched. Here the CDR3 reads CASRVAGNRQETQYF. In nucleotides, the CDR3 is TGTGCCAGCAGAGTAGCGGGGAATAGACAAGAGACCCAGTACTTC.

This clone came up once. As DNA, the CDR3 is TGTGCCAGCAGTGAAGACAGGGGGCCCCAGCATTTT. Its protein product is CASSEDRGPQHF. The chain is built from TRBV28 and TRBJ1-5, with 8 bases matching TRBD1. This CDR3 region has 12 residues. Trimming removed 5 bases from V and 9 bases from J; junction bases left unmatched: 3. In germline, CDR1 is MDHEN, CDR2 SYDVKM.

V gene TRBV7-2 combines with J gene TRBJ1-2; D is uncertain. This CDR3 spans 14 amino acids. Trimming removed 1 base from V and 4 bases from J, with 10 bases in between. Germline V CDR1 and CDR2: SGHTA, FQGNSA. DNA for the CDR3: TGTGCCAGCAGCTTAGAGTTTCGGGGCTATGGCTACACCTTC. Protein product: CASSLEFRGYGYTF.

J is TRBJ2-5 and V is TRBV6-4, with a possible D match to TRBD2 (5 bases). The CDR3 consists of 13 residues. Trimming cost V 3 bases and J 5 bases, with 10 bases left between them. Germline CDR1 MRHNA, CDR2 SNTAGT. The CDR3 nucleotides are TGTGCCAGCAGTGAATTTACGGGGGAGACCCAGTACTTC. This translates into CASSEFTGETQYF.

The rearrangement links TRBV27 to TRBJ2-1, with 7 nucleotides matching TRBD2. Germline CDR1 MNHEY, CDR2 SMNVEV (reference sequence). The CDR3 runs 15 residues. V was clipped by 5 bases and J by 8 bases; unmatched bases: 12. The CDR3 spells CASSLPIGGRHEQFF. Here the CDR3 DNA reads TGTGCCAGCAGTCTGCCTATCGGGGGGAGACATGAGCAGTTCTTC.

The V call is TRBV30, the J call TRBJ2-3, with TRBD1 as a possible D gene (8 bases). V was cut by 3 bases and J by 9 bases, with 13 bases left in between. Germline V lookup: CDR1 GTSNPN, CDR2 SVGIG (reference sequence). CDR3 length equals 12 residues. CDR3 bases: TGTGCCTGGAGGGAACAGGGGGGGACGCAGTATTTT. This gives the protein CAWREQGGTQYF.

In its sample, this clone was seen once. The rearrangement joins TRBV7-2 to TRBJ2-3, with 7 positions matching TRBD2. V was clipped by 10 bases and J by 6 bases; unmatched bases: 13. The CDR3 has 14 residues. CDR1 SGHTA and CDR2 FQGNSA come from the germline V gene. Here the CDR3 DNA reads TGTGCCACATCGGGGACTACACGACCGGATACGCAGTATTTT. It codes for CATSGTTRPDTQYF.

This chain uses TRBV23-1 with TRBJ1-3; 7 bases align to TRBD1. TRBV23-1 is an ORF; its function is uncertain. Germline trimming cut 5 bases from V and 6 bases from J; bases unmatched to any gene: 4. CDR3 length: 13 residues. CDR3 nucleotide sequence: TGCGCCAGCAGTTTTACAGGGGTAAACACCATATATTTT. This codes for CASSFTGVNTIYF.

The gene calls are TRBV9 and TRBJ2-3; D gene uncertain. The CDR3 totals 14 residues. V dropped 5 bases and J dropped 0 bases, with 10 bases sitting between them. CDR1 SGDLS and CDR2 YYNGEE come from the germline V gene. Here the CDR3 reads CASRADFSTDTQYF. The CDR3 DNA reads TGTGCCAGCAGAGCTGACTTTAGCACAGATACGCAGTATTTT.

The CDR3 loop is CASRPGFNPVYEQYF. CDR3 nucleotides: TGTGCCAGCAGACCGGGATTTAATCCGGTCTACGAGCAGTACTTC. V gene TRBV28 combines with J gene TRBJ2-7, with a possible D match to TRBD2 (5 bases). Germline CDR1 is MDHEN and CDR2 is SYDVKM. The ends were cut back, 6 bases at V and 3 bases at J, with 18 bases in the middle. The CDR3 contains 15 residues.

The chain is built from TRBV3-1 (or the pseudogene TRBV3-2) and TRBJ1-1; no definite D call. The CDR3 totals 16 residues. CDR1 is LGHDT, CDR2 YNNKEL, per germline (reference sequence). V lost 4 bases and J 2 bases, leaving 17 bases between the germline ends. CDR3 region: CASSPSPRARNTEAFF. The CDR3 DNA is TGTGCCAGCAGCCCGAGCCCTCGAGCCCGAAACACTGAAGCTTTCTTT.

This sequence joins TRBV3-1 (or the pseudogene TRBV3-2) and TRBJ2-7; 7 bases agree with TRBD2. Germline V lookup: CDR1 LGHDT, CDR2 YNNKEL (reference sequence). The CDR3 sequence is 14 residues long. The V gene end was trimmed by 0 bases and the J gene end by 9 bases; junction bases not matched to a gene: 8. CDR3 region: CASSQEASGSAQYF. CDR3 coding DNA: TGTGCCAGCAGCCAAGAGGCTAGCGGCAGTGCGCAGTACTTC.

This rearrangement joins TRBV5-4 to TRBJ1-2; no reliable D call. This CDR3 is built from 13 residues. V dropped 0 bases and J dropped 4 bases, with 7 bases sitting between them. Germline V gives CDR1 SGHNT, CDR2 YYREEE (reference sequence). The CDR3 spells CASSLAGFYGYTF. CDR3 bases: TGTGCCAGCAGCTTGGCCGGGTTCTATGGCTACACCTTC.

The CDR3 bases are TGTGCCAGCAGCCGGACAGGGGGCAGCGTCTATGGCTACACCTTC. Its protein product is CASSRTGGSVYGYTF. V usage is TRBV7-3 and J usage is TRBJ1-2; the match to TRBD1 covers 11 bases. Trimming took 5 bases from V and 4 from J; bases not matched to a gene: 6. CDR1 and CDR2 (germline): SGHTA, FQGTGA. CDR3 size: 15 residues.

J is TRBJ2-3 and V is TRBV28; TRBD1 matches at 7 bases. Germline V CDR1 and CDR2: MDHEN, SYDVKM. J lost 2 bases, V lost 7 bases, and 12 bases had no gene match. This CDR3 has 16 amino acids. CDR3 coding DNA: TGTGCCAGCATGGGGCGAGATACAGGGGACACAGATACGCAGTATTTT. This encodes CASMGRDTGDTDTQYF. The full variable domain, rest sourced from reference TRBV28 and TRBJ2-3, is DVKVTQSSRYLVKRTGEKVFLECVQDMDHENMFWYRQDPGLGLRLIYFSYDVKMKEKGDIPEGYSVSREKKERFSLILESASTNQTSMYLCASMGRDTGDTDTQYFGPGTRLTVL.

The CDR3 sequence: CASSLDGFLNTIYF. CDR3 nucleotides: TGTGCCAGCAGCTTAGATGGCTTTTTGAACACCATATATTTT. The chain carries TRBV7-9 and TRBJ1-3, with no clear D. Per germline, CDR1 SEHNR and CDR2 FQNEAQ (reference sequence). The CDR3 length is 14 residues. The V gene lost 1 base and the J gene lost 7 bases, with 11 bases spanning the gap. Complete variable domain (other parts from reference TRBV7-9 and TRBJ1-3): DTGVSQNPRHKITKRGQNVTFRCDPISEHNRLYWYRQTLGQGPEFLTYFQNEAQLEKSRLLSDRFSAERPKGSFSTLEIQRTEQGDSAMYLCASSLDGFLNTIYFGEGSWLTVV.

This chain links TRBV12-3 or TRBV12-4 with TRBJ1-1, with D perhaps matching TRBD1 (5 bases). V was pared by 11 bases and J by 1 base, with 8 bases between. This CDR3 is 11 amino acids long. This chain's CDR3 is CAGQGNTEAFF. CDR3 DNA sequence: TGTGCCGGGCAGGGGAACACTGAAGCTTTCTTT.

This clone was observed a handful of times. The gene calls are TRBV9 and TRBJ2-6; unclear D gene. Germline V CDR1 and CDR2: SGDLS, YYNGEE. The CDR3 covers 15 residues. V was trimmed by 4 bases and J by 4 bases, leaving 12 bases between them. CDR3 in amino acids: CASSQATLGANVLTF. The DNA of the CDR3 is TGTGCCAGCAGCCAAGCCACCCTCGGGGCCAACGTCCTGACTTTC.

The V call is TRBV11-3, the J call TRBJ1-2, with 8 bases fitting TRBD1. The length of the CDR3 is 16 residues. The germline CDR1 and CDR2 sequences are SGHNT and YENEEA. V was pared by 5 bases and J by 6 bases, with 14 bases of the junction left unmatched. CDR3 DNA: TGTGCCAGCAGCCCCGGGACAGGCGCTGATTGGGATGGCTACACCTTC. Amino acids: CASSPGTGADWDGYTF.